These T cell receptor beta chains were read from a single sample in a study of OX40 agonist ivuxolimab in advanced cancers. Repertoires were generated with immunoSEQ multiplex PCR, while TCRdb's copy carries only in-frame clones and drops some. The sample shows tens of thousands of clones, roughly nine tenths of them seen only once. Sequences were derived from CD4+ or CD8+ T cells sorted from blood, sampled in a trial of the OX40 agonist ivuxolimab. These receptors were collected from an adult with an advanced solid tumor such as melanoma, head and neck, liver or kidney cancer. CDR3s include the opening cysteine and the closing phenylalanine or tryptophan. Each record gives: clone size, V gene, J gene, D gene, CDR3 protein, CDR3 DNA. The D gene is left open where the match is weak. Part of the rows lack a size; the others show once, few, many or a class for expanded clones.

>.|TRBV28|TRBJ2-7|.
CASSSLNEQYF
TGTGCCAGCAGTTCCTTGAACGAGCAGTACTTC
>.|TRBV4-2|TRBJ2-7|.
CASSQGGRPYEQYF
TGTGCCAGCAGCCAAGGCGGGCGGCCCTACGAGCAGTACTTC
>.|TRBV10-2|TRBJ2-7|TRBD2
CASSGLAGGYEQYF
TGCGCCAGCAGTGGGCTAGCGGGGGGCTACGAGCAGTACTTC
>.|TRBV10-3|TRBJ1-5|.
CAIRDSYSNQPQHF
TGTGCCATCAGGGACAGCTATAGCAATCAGCCCCAGCATTTT
>.|TRBV27|TRBJ2-1|.
CASLGTYNEQFF
TGTGCCAGCCTAGGGACCTACAATGAGCAGTTCTTC
>.|TRBV6-1|TRBJ2-7|.
CASSGQSYEQYF
TGTGCCAGCAGTGGACAGTCCTACGAGCAGTACTTC
>.|TRBV9|TRBJ2-2|TRBD2
CASSGEPGLAGEGAGELFF
TGTGCCAGCAGCGGAGAACCGGGACTAGCGGGAGAGGGGGCCGGGGAGCTGTTTTTT
>.|TRBV7-6|TRBJ2-1|.
CASTPLKNEQFF
TGTGCCAGCACCCCCTTAAAAAATGAGCAGTTCTTC
>.|TRBV7-9|TRBJ2-7|.
CASSPSDAGGIYEQYF
TGTGCCAGCAGCCCCAGCGACGCAGGAGGGATCTACGAGCAGTACTTC
>.|TRBV5-4|TRBJ1-5|.
CASSLGGSNQPQHF
TGTGCCAGCAGCTTGGGAGGGAGCAATCAGCCCCAGCATTTT
>.|TRBV19|TRBJ2-4|TRBD2
CASSLGGRALQNIQYF
TGTGCCAGTAGCCTGGGCGGGAGGGCCCTCCAAAACATTCAGTACTTC
>.|TRBV19|TRBJ1-1|.
CASSITFTRVEAFF
TGTGCCAGTAGTATAACTTTCACACGGGTTGAAGCTTTCTTT
>.|TRBV27|TRBJ2-7|TRBD1
CASAARTGTEQYF
TGTGCCAGCGCCGCCCGGACAGGGACCGAGCAGTACTTC
>once|TRBV7-8|TRBJ1-6|.
CASSLDTHSGSSYNSPLHF
TGTGCCAGCAGCTTAGATACCCATTCAGGGAGCTCCTATAATTCACCCCTCCACTTT
>few|TRBV19|TRBJ1-2|.
CASSSSTLSGYGYTF
TGTGCCAGTAGTTCCTCGACACTATCGGGCTATGGCTACACCTTC
>.|TRBV4-1|TRBJ2-7|.
CASSQEDHSRTDYEQYF
TGCGCCAGCAGCCAAGAAGATCACTCACGGACCGACTACGAGCAGTACTTC
>once|TRBV21-1|TRBJ2-5|.
CASSKGGRREETQYF
TGTGCCAGCAGCAAAGGCGGCAGAAGGGAGGAGACCCAGTACTTC
>.|TRBV9|TRBJ2-1|TRBD1
CASSVHGQGASYNEQFF
TGTGCCAGCAGCGTACACGGACAGGGGGCTTCCTACAATGAGCAGTTCTTC
>few|TRBV18|TRBJ1-4|.
CASSPGGPNEKLFF
TGTGCCAGCTCACCAGGAGGACCTAATGAAAAACTGTTTTTT
>.|TRBV27|TRBJ2-7|.
CASSLRASSYEQYF
TGTGCCAGCAGTTTACGGGCAAGCTCCTACGAGCAGTACTTC
>.|TRBV27|TRBJ1-4|.
CASSLRQDGNEKLFF
TGTGCCAGCAGTCTACGACAGGACGGTAATGAAAAACTGTTTTTT
>.|TRBV10-3|TRBJ1-1|.
CAISESRGQLNTEAFF
TGTGCCATCAGTGAGTCGAGAGGGCAGCTGAACACTGAAGCTTTCTTT
>.|TRBV4-1|TRBJ2-7|.
CASSQEDRFSYEQYF
TGCGCCAGCAGCCAAGAGGACAGATTCTCCTACGAGCAGTACTTC
>.|TRBV9|TRBJ2-7|.
CASSVPRMENPSYEQYF
TGTGCCAGCAGCGTCCCTAGGATGGAGAACCCCTCGTACGAGCAGTACTTC
>.|TRBV7-8|TRBJ2-3|.
CASSFRGPDTQYF
TGTGCCAGCAGCTTCAGGGGCCCAGATACGCAGTATTTT
>.|TRBV27|TRBJ1-5|.
CASSRGRNQPQHF
TGTGCCAGCAGTCGGGGGCGCAATCAGCCCCAGCATTTT
>.|TRBV13|TRBJ2-3|.
CASSLGLGQSTDTQYF
TGTGCCAGCAGCTTAGGCCTCGGACAGTCCACAGATACGCAGTATTTT
>once|TRBV19|TRBJ2-1|.
CASSIDPRVSYNEQFF
TGTGCCAGTAGTATAGATCCCCGGGTCTCTTACAATGAGCAGTTCTTC
>.|TRBV7-9|TRBJ2-7|TRBD2
CASSPLRGSPYEQYF
TGTGCCAGCAGTCCTCTTCGCGGGAGCCCCTACGAGCAGTACTTC
>.|TRBV7-9|TRBJ2-2|TRBD1
CASSFISTGWEATTGELFF
TGTGCCAGCAGCTTTATATCGACAGGGTGGGAAGCGACCACCGGGGAGCTGTTTTTT
>.|TRBV19|TRBJ2-3|.
CASSTRDTWNTQYF
TGTGCCAGTAGTACCCGGGACACCTGGAATACGCAGTATTTT
>.|TRBV7-6|TRBJ2-7|TRBD1
CASSPKTGTGVYEQYF
TGTGCCAGCAGCCCCAAGACCGGGACAGGGGTCTACGAGCAGTACTTC
>.|TRBV9|TRBJ1-2|TRBD1
CASSVGGTGEGYTF
TGTGCCAGCAGCGTAGGCGGGACAGGGGAAGGCTACACCTTC
>once|TRBV5-6|TRBJ2-7|.
CASSLWGTLNYEQYF
TGTGCCAGCAGCTTGTGGGGGACACTAAATTACGAGCAGTACTTC
>.|TRBV27|TRBJ2-1|TRBD2
CASSLPAGGEQFF
TGTGCCAGCAGTTTGCCAGCGGGAGGTGAGCAGTTCTTC
>.|TRBV19|TRBJ1-1|TRBD1
CASRDTDRVNTEAFF
TGTGCCAGTAGAGATACAGACAGGGTGAACACTGAAGCTTTCTTT
>.|TRBV19|TRBJ2-7|.
CASSMRTDTYEQYF
TGTGCCAGTAGTATGAGGACAGACACCTACGAGCAGTACTTC
>.|TRBV9|TRBJ1-6|TRBD1
CASSVAPDRGSNSPLHF
TGTGCCAGCAGCGTAGCCCCTGACAGGGGATCGAATTCACCCCTCCACTTT
>.|TRBV7-9|TRBJ2-5|TRBD2
CASSLVAGRYQETQYF
TGTGCCAGCAGCTTAGTAGCGGGTCGGTACCAAGAGACCCAGTACTTC
>.|TRBV7-9|TRBJ2-7|.
CASSLVQGGYEQYF
TGTGCCAGCAGCTTAGTCCAGGGCGGCTACGAGCAGTACTTC